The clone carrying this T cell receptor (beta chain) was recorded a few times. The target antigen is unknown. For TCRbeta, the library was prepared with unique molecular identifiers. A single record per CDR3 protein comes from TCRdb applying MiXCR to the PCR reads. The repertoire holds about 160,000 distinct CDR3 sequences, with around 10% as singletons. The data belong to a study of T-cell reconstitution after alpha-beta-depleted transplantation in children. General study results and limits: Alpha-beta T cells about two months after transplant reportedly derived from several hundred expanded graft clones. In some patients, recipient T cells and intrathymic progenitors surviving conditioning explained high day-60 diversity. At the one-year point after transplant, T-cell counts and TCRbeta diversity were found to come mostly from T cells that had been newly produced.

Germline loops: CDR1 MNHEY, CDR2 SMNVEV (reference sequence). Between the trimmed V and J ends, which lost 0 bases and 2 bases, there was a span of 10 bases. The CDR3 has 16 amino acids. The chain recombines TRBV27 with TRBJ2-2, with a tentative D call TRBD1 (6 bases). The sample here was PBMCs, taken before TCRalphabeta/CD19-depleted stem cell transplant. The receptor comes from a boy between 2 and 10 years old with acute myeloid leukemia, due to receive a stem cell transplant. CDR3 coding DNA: TGTGCCAGCAGTTTATCACCAGGGGTTAACACCGGGGAGCTGTTTTTT. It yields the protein CASSLSPGVNTGELFF.